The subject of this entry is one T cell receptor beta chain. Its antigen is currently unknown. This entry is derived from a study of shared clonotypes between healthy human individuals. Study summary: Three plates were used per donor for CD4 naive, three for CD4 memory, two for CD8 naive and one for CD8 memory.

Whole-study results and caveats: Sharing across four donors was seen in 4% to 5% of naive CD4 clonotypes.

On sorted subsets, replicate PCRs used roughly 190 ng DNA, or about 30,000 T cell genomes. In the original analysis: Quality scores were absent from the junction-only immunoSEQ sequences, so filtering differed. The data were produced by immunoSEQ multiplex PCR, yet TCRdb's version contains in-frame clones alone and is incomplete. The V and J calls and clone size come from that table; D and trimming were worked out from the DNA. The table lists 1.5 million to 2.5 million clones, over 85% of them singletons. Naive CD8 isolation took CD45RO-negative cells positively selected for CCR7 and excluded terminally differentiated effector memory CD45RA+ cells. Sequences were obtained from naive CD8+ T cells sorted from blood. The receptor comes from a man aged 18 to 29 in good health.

Here the CDR3 DNA reads TGTGCCAGCAGTGACGGACAGGGATCCTACGAGCAGTACTTC. Its protein product is CASSDGQGSYEQYF. V gene TRBV25-1 combines with J gene TRBJ2-7; TRBD1 agrees at 8 bases. CDR3 size: 14 residues. The germline gives CDR1 MGHDK, CDR2 SYGVNS. The V and J ends lost 3 bases and 1 base, in that order; junction bases with no gene match: 2.